This T cell receptor (beta chain) was captured by sequencing in a study of blood T cell repertoires in COVID-19. Study context: Acute and convalescent COVID-19 samples came from the United States, Italy and Spain. PBMCs, B-cell-depleted T cells, or T cells were the source of the cDNA or gDNA that made up the material.

Seattle-derived patients entered the study during active infection and were followed longitudinally. Original processing methods: Amplification from reference gene primers served as the basis for estimated nucleated cell counts. TCRdb's copy holds only in-frame clones and misses some; the assay was immunoSEQ multiplex PCR. V and J calls and clone size are as listed in that table; D and trimming were resolved from the DNA. Here the sample spans about 330,000 clones, around 90% being singletons. CDR1 SGHRS and CDR2 YFSETQ come from the germline V gene. The CDR3 length is 14 residues. Trimming pared 5 bases from V and 0 bases from J, leaving 10 bases between.

The sample comprised peripheral blood. The J gene is TRBJ2-3, the V gene TRBV5-1; TRBD2 is a possible D gene (6 bases). The clonotype originates from a man under 40 with COVID-19, enrolled during active disease. CDR3 region: CASSQTSSTDTQYF. DNA for the CDR3: TGCGCCAGCAGTCAGACTAGTAGCACAGATACGCAGTATTTT.